This T cell receptor beta chain came from a study of T-cell reconstitution after alpha-beta-depleted transplantation in children. The V end was cut by 5 bases, the J end by 6 bases, with 22 bases between. Germline values: CDR1 MNHNS, CDR2 SASEGT. This CDR3 has 16 amino acids. Preparing the TCRbeta library involved the use of unique molecular identifiers. TCRdb re-called the PCR reads through MiXCR, storing one row per CDR3 protein. The sample includes some 200,000 distinct CDR3 sequences, over 5.5% of them seen just once. This clonotype was recorded many times. This chain joins TRBV6-1 and TRBJ1-2; no clear D gene. The receptor comes from a human donor who donated a stem cell graft to a child with Wiskott-Aldrich syndrome. Sequencing was performed on PBMCs from the stem cell graft donor, taken from the stem cell graft. CDR3 residues: CASSTRVQLNGDGYTF. The CDR3 DNA sequence: TGTGCCAGCAGTACCCGGGTCCAGCTAAACGGCGATGGCTACACCTTC.